The T cell receptor (beta chain) described here comes from a study of blood T cell repertoires in COVID-19 (dated by TCRdb to 2020 to 2022). Concerning the study at large: The collaborator samples originated in the United States, Italy and Spain and spanned the acute and convalescent phases of COVID-19. Deeply sampled blood TCRbeta repertoires from subjects exposed to, actively infected with, or recovered from COVID-19 were included in the dataset. HLA class I and class II types, where available, came from metadata supplied by the sample provider rather than from assay-based typing. The prospective study material was composed of cDNA or gDNA derived from T cells, B-cell-depleted T cells, or PBMCs. The sample metadata nearly always contained a de-identified subject ID, COVID-19 status, age in years and sex. The samples were drawn from two sources: the first 160 participants of the ongoing ImmuneRACE study, and approximately 1,300 subjects contributed by 6 global collaborators. A freely available public database, intended as a resource for researchers studying the immune response to SARS-CoV-2, is where the repertoires were released.

Participants in the prospective study were enrolled through a virtual design, were aged 18 to 89 years, and lived in 20 to 30 United States geographic areas. To assign participants to cohorts, the prospective study relied on clinical history that participants themselves reported in a screening survey and a study questionnaire. Recovered participants in ImmuneRACE Cohort 3 were defined as having two consecutive negative NP/OP PCR tests, clearance from a healthcare professional, or resolution of symptoms. Each participant in the prospective study had whole blood, serum and a nasopharyngeal or oropharyngeal swab collected by mobile phlebotomists. Additional blood draws and questionnaires over an approximately two-month period could optionally be provided by prospective study participants. Blood samples from the prospective study were shipped frozen or at room temperature prior to DNA extraction. From the germline V gene, CDR1 is SGHDN and CDR2 is FVKESK. From cysteine to phenylalanine, the CDR3 is 13 amino acids long. The sequence is cut down to CDR3 DNA, 39 bases in frame from base 1. Deletion took 4 bases off V and 7 bases off J, with a span of 12 bases between the germline ends.

The immunoSEQ Assay, a bias-controlled multiplex PCR, was used to amplify TCRbeta CDR3 regions from genomic DNA. The study's processing was this. Nucleated cell counts per sample were estimated from amplification of reference gene primers within the assay. To quantify the absolute abundance of each unique TCRbeta CDR3 rearrangement, sequence reads were collapsed and filtered. For each sample, productive Simpson clonality was calculated as the square root of Simpson's diversity index over productive rearrangements. Held by TCRdb, this immuneACCESS table contains in-frame sequences only and omits some clones. Under half of the omission traces to an unresolved V gene where checked; the cause of the rest is unknown. The V and J calls and clone size come from that table; D and trimming were worked out from the DNA. In this sample the table shows hundreds of thousands of clones, more than 90% of which occur a single time. Roughly 2.6% of the sample rests with the top ten.

To note about this clone: Its antigen remains undetermined. No much larger clone exists at a distance of one base, and base qualities are not known.

Results the study describes overall, beyond this receptor: The amount of clinical and demographic metadata varied by source and participant and was provided uncurated.

Here the chain combines TRBV14 and TRBJ2-3; the best D guess is TRBD1, with 5 bases matching. The sequence was obtained from a man between 60 and 70 years old who had recovered from COVID-19. The sequencing sample was made of PBMCs or T cells enriched from blood (not recorded which). The DNA sequence is as follows: TGTGCCAGCAGCCCCAGGGCACCGAATACGCAGTATTTT. The resulting protein is CASSPRAPNTQYF.